Listed here is a single TCR beta chain. No antigen is known for it. Other DNA sequences in this sample translate to the same CDR3. Repertoires were generated with immunoSEQ multiplex PCR, while TCRdb's copy carries only in-frame clones and drops some. Counted here are 2 million to 2.5 million clones, roughly 92% occurring once; the ten biggest clones make up 0.37%. These data originate in a study of shared clonotypes between healthy human individuals. CDR1 is SEHNR and CDR2 is FQNEAQ in the germline V gene (reference sequence). This CDR3 is built from 14 residues. V lost 3 bases and J 2 bases, leaving 7 bases between the germline ends. Study-level findings and limits: Naive CD4 clonotypes overlapped across a handful of donors at roughly 5%.

The chain uses TRBV7-9 and TRBJ1-4; D possibly corresponds to TRBD1 (5 bases). The sequencing sample was made of naive CD4+ T cells from PBMCs. Subset defined: CD45RA+ positively selected. The source is a man aged 18 to 29 in good health. Some clones in this sample may be carry-over from other donors' samples. CDR3 in DNA: TGTGCCAGCAGCTTCAGGGCTACTAATGAAAAACTGTTTTTT. It is translated as CASSFRATNEKLFF.